In this sample, the clone carrying this T cell receptor beta chain turned up a few times. Its matching antigen is unknown. CDR3 size: 12 residues. In germline, CDR1 is MNHEY, CDR2 SVGEGT. Deletions cut 6 bases from V and 4 bases from J, with 7 bases between. This record belongs to a study of response to subunit inactivated influenza vaccine. Notes on the study in general: After each seasonal influenza vaccination, few new T cells are recruited, the authors suggested.

TCRdb fed the RT-PCR reads into MiXCR, producing one record per CDR3 protein. The table lists 530,000 or so distinct CDR3 sequences, around 25% of them singletons. This TCR came from a man aged 50 or older who received an inactivated influenza vaccine. Sequencing used CD4+ T cells sorted from PBMCs, obtained 5 to 6 days after vaccination. The chain has TRBV6-2 or TRBV6-3 and TRBJ1-3; D unresolved. The CDR3 region is CASSHLGNTIYF. The CDR3 DNA reads as TGTGCCAGCAGCCATCTCGGAAACACCATATATTTT.